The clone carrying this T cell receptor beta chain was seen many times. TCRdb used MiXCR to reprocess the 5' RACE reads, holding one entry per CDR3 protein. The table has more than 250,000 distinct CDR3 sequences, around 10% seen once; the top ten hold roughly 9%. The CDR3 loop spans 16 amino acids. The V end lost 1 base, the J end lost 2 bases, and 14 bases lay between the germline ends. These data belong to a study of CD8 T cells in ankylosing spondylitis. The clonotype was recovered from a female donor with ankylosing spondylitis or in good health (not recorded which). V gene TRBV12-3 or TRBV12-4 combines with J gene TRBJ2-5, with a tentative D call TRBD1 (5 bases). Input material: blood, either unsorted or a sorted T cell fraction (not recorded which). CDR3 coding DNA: TGTGCCAGCAGTTTAGGCCATGGGGCAGGTCAAGAGACCCAGTACTTC. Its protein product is CASSLGHGAGQETQYF.